The next 27 T cell receptor beta chains were all read from a single sample in a study of cytomegalovirus exposure and HLA in healthy donors. The primer mix had 60 Vbeta and 13 Jbeta primers. Assay: immunoSEQ multiplex PCR; the TCRdb copy retains only in-frame clones and omits some. Here the sample table reports some 180,000 clones. Sequencing was done on a sample of PBMCs. These receptors came from a man younger than 45 in good health and CMV-seronegative.

The chain joins TRBV30 to TRBJ2-3, with TRBD2 matching over 8 bases. The CDR3 length is 16 residues. Germline V lookup: CDR1 GTSNPN, CDR2 SVGIG (reference sequence). V was pared by 3 bases and J by 2 bases, with 10 bases of the junction left unmatched. The CDR3 here is CAWSAIAGRSTDTQYF. The CDR3 DNA is TGTGCCTGGAGCGCAATAGCGGGGCGTTCCACAGATACGCAGTATTTT.

The chain couples TRBV19 to TRBJ2-2; 12 bases fit TRBD1. The CDR3 has 18 residues. The germline V gene encodes CDR1 LNHDA and CDR2 SQIVND (reference sequence). The V and J ends lost 5 bases and 3 bases, in that order; junction bases with no gene match: 10. CDR3 coding DNA: TGTGCCAGTAGTCTCGGGCCGGGACAGGGGGCCGACACCGGGGAGCTGTTTTTT. Its protein is CASSLGPGQGADTGELFF.

CDR3 in amino acids: CASRSNWNQPQHF. DNA for the CDR3: TGTGCCAGCAGGTCCAACTGGAATCAGCCCCAGCATTTT. This chain uses TRBV28 with TRBJ1-5; D remains ambiguous. Trimming shortened V by 6 bases and J by 4 bases, and 10 bases separated the two germline ends. This CDR3 spans 13 amino acids. The V gene's germline CDR1 is MDHEN and CDR2 SYDVKM.

The V and J genes are TRBV6-5 and TRBJ2-7; 10 bases align to TRBD1. CDR3 size: 16 residues. The V segment lost 6 bases and the J segment 0 bases; nucleotides outside the gene matches: 8. The germline CDR1 and CDR2 sequences are MNHEY and SVGAGI. DNA for the CDR3: TGTGCCAGCAGCTACGGACAGGGGGTGAGCTCCTACGAGCAGTACTTC. Residues: CASSYGQGVSSYEQYF.

The rearrangement uses TRBV19 and TRBJ2-2; possibly TRBD1 for D (5 bases). The CDR3 contains 17 residues. From germline, CDR1 is LNHDA and CDR2 SQIVND (reference sequence). V gave up 5 bases and J gave up 2 bases, with 18 bases separating them. CDR3 protein: CASSFLLGAGNTGELFF. Written as DNA, the CDR3 is TGTGCCAGTAGTTTCCTTTTAGGGGCCGGTAACACCGGGGAGCTGTTTTTT.

The chain combines TRBV6-5 with TRBJ1-4; possibly TRBD1 for D (6 bases). Germline V CDR1 and CDR2: MNHEY, SVGAGI. This CDR3 contains 15 residues. The V end was cut by 4 bases, the J end by 0 bases, with 9 bases between. This CDR3 reads CASSSHRATNEKLFF. CDR3 coding DNA: TGTGCCAGCAGTTCCCACAGGGCAACTAATGAAAAACTGTTTTTT.

The CDR3 DNA sequence: TGCGCCAGCAGTGAGTGGCAGGGGCTCAACGAGCAGTACTTC. This translates into CASSEWQGLNEQYF. The genes are TRBV10-2 and TRBJ2-7; possibly TRBD1 for D (6 bases). Germline V gene sequence: CDR1 WSHSY, CDR2 SAAADI. This CDR3 has 14 residues. The V end was cut by 1 base, the J end by 5 bases, with 12 bases between.

The chain uses TRBV27 and TRBJ1-2; 7 bases match TRBD1. V gave up 5 bases and J gave up 7 bases; unmatched junction bases: 10. CDR1 and CDR2 (germline): MNHEY, SMNVEV (reference sequence). There are 14 residues in the CDR3. The CDR3 protein is CASSPPDRTGGYTF. DNA for the CDR3: TGTGCCAGCAGTCCCCCGGACAGGACAGGTGGCTACACCTTC.

The rearrangement links TRBV6-6 to TRBJ2-7; 8 nucleotides line up with TRBD1. CDR3 size: 14 residues. CDR1 and CDR2 from the germline V gene are MNHNY and SVGAGI (reference sequence). J lost 3 bases, V lost 2 bases, and 3 bases had no gene match. CDR3 nucleotide sequence: TGTGCCAGCAGTTACCCTGGACAGGGCTACGAGCAGTACTTC. It is translated as CASSYPGQGYEQYF.

About this clone itself: Within the sample, other DNA sequences also encode this same CDR3. The gene calls are TRBV30 and TRBJ1-5; D is ambiguous. Germline values: CDR1 GTSNPN, CDR2 SVGIG (reference sequence). The CDR3 sequence is 13 residues long. The germline V and J ends were trimmed by 0 bases and 5 bases, with 8 bases remaining between them. The CDR3 DNA follows: TGTGCCTGGAGTGTACTCGGGGATCAGCCCCAGCATTTT. Translating it yields CAWSVLGDQPQHF.

As DNA, the CDR3 is TGTGCCAGCAGCCTTTACAAAGGGGTGGACGAGCAGTACTTC. This sequence encodes CASSLYKGVDEQYF. This chain joins TRBV6-5 and TRBJ2-7; D may be TRBD1 (5 bases). V gave up 6 bases and J gave up 5 bases, with 17 bases separating them. This CDR3 spans 14 amino acids. The V gene's germline CDR1 is MNHEY and CDR2 SVGAGI.

The chain employs TRBV19 and TRBJ1-5, with TRBD1 matching over 7 bases. CDR3 length: 16 residues. Germline CDR1 and CDR2: LNHDA and SQIVND (reference sequence). The J segment lost 4 bases and the V segment lost 4 bases, leaving 10 bases of the junction unmatched. In nucleotides, the CDR3 is TGTGCCAGTAGTACCCTAAGACAGGGAAGGAATCAGCCCCAGCATTTT. Translation gives CASSTLRQGRNQPQHF.

This chain uses TRBV6-5 with TRBJ2-5, with 9 positions matching TRBD1. Trimming took 0 bases from V and 2 from J; bases not matched to a gene: 4. CDR1 and CDR2 (germline): MNHEY, SVGAGI. This CDR3 contains 16 residues. The CDR3 spells CASSYSSGQGQETQYF. DNA of the CDR3: TGTGCCAGCAGTTACTCGAGTGGACAGGGGCAAGAGACCCAGTACTTC.

V is TRBV19 and J is TRBJ2-2; 15 nucleotides align to TRBD2. There are 16 residues in the CDR3. Per the germline V gene, CDR1 is LNHDA and CDR2 is SQIVND (reference sequence). V lost 7 bases to trimming and J lost 7 bases; unmatched junction nucleotides: 7. CDR3 in amino acids: CASISRTSGRDGELFF. The CDR3 coding sequence is TGTGCCAGTATATCCAGGACTAGCGGGAGGGACGGGGAGCTGTTTTTT.

The chain links TRBV7-9 to TRBJ2-1; 7 bases fit TRBD2. Germline-derived CDR1 and CDR2 are SEHNR and FQNEAQ (reference sequence). The CDR3 has 15 amino acids. The V segment lost 4 bases and the J segment 4 bases; nucleotides outside the gene matches: 7. The CDR3 is CASSSRLAVYNEQFF. CDR3 DNA: TGTGCCAGCAGCTCCCGGCTAGCGGTTTACAATGAGCAGTTCTTC.

The V gene is TRBV5-8, the J gene TRBJ2-1; TRBD1 might be the D (5 bases). The CDR3 contains 13 residues. The V gene's germline CDR1 is SGHTS and CDR2 YDEGEE. V lost 7 bases and J 4 bases, leaving 12 bases between the germline ends. CDR3 sequence: CASRQGAYNEQFF. The CDR3 coding sequence is TGTGCCAGCCGCCAGGGCGCTTACAATGAGCAGTTCTTC.

CDR3 sequence (DNA): TGTGCCAGCGGGGGGAACCGGACGGGGACTGGAAACACCATATATTTT. Translation: CASGGNRTGTGNTIYF. The chain joins TRBV7-9 to TRBJ1-3; TRBD1 might be the D (5 bases). Trimming took off 8 bases at V and 2 bases at J, with 19 bases between the two ends. Germline V gives CDR1 SEHNR, CDR2 FQNEAQ (reference sequence). The length of the CDR3 is 16 residues.

The chain is built from TRBV4-2 and TRBJ1-2, with a tentative D call TRBD1 (5 bases). From germline, CDR1 is LGHNA and CDR2 YNFKEQ. The ends were cut back, 4 bases at V and 4 bases at J, with 13 bases in the middle. This CDR3 contains 14 residues. The CDR3 spells CASSPRGDFYGYTF. DNA for the CDR3: TGTGCCAGCAGCCCCCGAGGGGACTTCTATGGCTACACCTTC.

V and J are TRBV19 and TRBJ2-2, with TRBD1 as a possible D gene (6 bases). The CDR3 totals 15 residues. The V gene lost 3 bases and the J gene lost 6 bases, with 14 bases spanning the gap. Germline values: CDR1 LNHDA, CDR2 SQIVND (reference sequence). CDR3 loop: CASSIVQGHAGELFF. In DNA form, the CDR3 reads TGTGCCAGTAGTATCGTACAGGGTCACGCCGGGGAGCTGTTTTTT.

The chain uses TRBV28 and TRBJ1-2; D gene ambiguous. This CDR3 is 12 amino acids long. Trimming left V 3 bases short and J 8 bases short, with 10 bases between. Germline V CDR1 and CDR2: MDHEN, SYDVKM. The CDR3 DNA sequence: TGTGCCAGCAGTTTGTTTAGATGGGGCTACACCTTC. Residues: CASSLFRWGYTF.

This chain connects TRBV28 to TRBJ1-5; possibly TRBD1 for D (5 bases). This CDR3 is built from 19 residues. Germline-derived CDR1 and CDR2 are MDHEN and SYDVKM. The ends were cut back, 1 base at V and 2 bases at J, with 21 bases in the middle. The CDR3: CASSLFLWSGGSGNQPQHF. Written as DNA, the CDR3 is TGTGCCAGCAGTTTATTCCTTTGGTCGGGGGGTTCGGGCAATCAGCCCCAGCATTTT.

CDR3 nucleotide sequence: TGCGCCAGCAGTGACAGAAATGAACATCAGCCCCAGCATTTT. This sequence encodes CASSDRNEHQPQHF. J is TRBJ1-5 and V is TRBV10-2; no clear D. The CDR3 spans 14 residues. From germline, CDR1 is WSHSY and CDR2 SAAADI. V lost 3 bases, J lost 5 bases, and 11 bases lay in between.

The chain employs TRBV7-2 and TRBJ2-5; 14 nucleotides line up with TRBD2. The CDR3 loop spans 16 amino acids. Trimming took 3 bases from V and 4 from J; bases not matched to a gene: 4. CDR1 and CDR2 from the germline V gene are SGHTA and FQGNSA. CDR3 residues: CASSFRLAGGGETQYF. In DNA, the CDR3 is TGTGCCAGCAGCTTCCGACTAGCGGGGGGGGGAGAGACCCAGTACTTC. Filled out from reference TRBV7-2 and TRBJ2-5, the complete variable domain reads GAGVSQSPSNKVTEKGKDVELRCDPISGHTALYWYRQSLGQGLEFLIYFQGNSAPDKSGLPSDRFSAERTGGSVSTLTIQRTQQEDSAVYLCASSFRLAGGGETQYFGPGTRLLVL.

The V and J genes are TRBV7-8 and TRBJ1-5; D gene ambiguous. Trimming removed 4 bases at V and 6 bases at J, with 13 bases between. The CDR3 length is 14 residues. Per germline, CDR1 SGHVS and CDR2 FQNEAQ. The CDR3 spells CASSSGSEVQPQHF. CDR3 nucleotides: TGTGCCAGCAGCTCCGGGTCCGAGGTTCAGCCCCAGCATTTT.

The chain carries TRBV4-2 and TRBJ2-7; TRBD1 agrees at 9 bases. The V segment lost 4 bases and the J segment 1 base; nucleotides outside the gene matches: 2. The CDR3 has 14 amino acids. Germline CDR1 and CDR2: LGHNA and YNFKEQ. CDR3 bases: TGTGCCAGCAGCCCGACAGGGGGTTCCTACGAGCAGTACTTC. This sequence encodes CASSPTGGSYEQYF.

V usage is TRBV28 and J usage is TRBJ1-2; 9 bases map to TRBD1. The CDR3 is 14 amino acids. Germline CDR1 and CDR2: MDHEN and SYDVKM. The J segment lost 6 bases and the V segment lost 5 bases, leaving 7 bases of the junction unmatched. The CDR3 region is CASSQGQGSHGYTF. CDR3 sequence (DNA): TGTGCCAGCAGTCAAGGACAGGGGTCACATGGCTACACCTTC.

The chain employs TRBV7-6 and TRBJ2-1; 8 bases line up with TRBD2. The CDR3 spans 15 residues. The germline CDR1 and CDR2 sequences are SGHVS and FNYEAQ. Trimming cost V 5 bases and J 9 bases; bases outside gene matches: 12. The CDR3 DNA sequence: TGTGCCAGCAGCCCCGACTGGCGGGAGGAGGGTGAGCAGTTCTTC. Translating it yields CASSPDWREEGEQFF.